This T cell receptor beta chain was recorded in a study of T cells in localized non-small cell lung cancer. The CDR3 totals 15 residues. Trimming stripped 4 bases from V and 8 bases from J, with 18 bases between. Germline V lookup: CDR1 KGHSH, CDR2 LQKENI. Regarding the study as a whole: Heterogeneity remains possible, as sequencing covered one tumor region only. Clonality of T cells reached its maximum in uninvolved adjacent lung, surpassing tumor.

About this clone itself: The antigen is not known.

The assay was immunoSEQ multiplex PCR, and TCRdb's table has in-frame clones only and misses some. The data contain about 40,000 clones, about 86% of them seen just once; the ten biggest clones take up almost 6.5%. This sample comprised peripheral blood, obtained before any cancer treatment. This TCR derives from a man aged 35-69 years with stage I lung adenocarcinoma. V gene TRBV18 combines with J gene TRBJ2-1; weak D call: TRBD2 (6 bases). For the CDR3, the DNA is TGTGCCAGCTCACTGGGACTTTTGAGGGCCCATGAGCAGTTCTTC. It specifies CASSLGLLRAHEQFF.